The clone carrying this T cell receptor beta chain has at least ten counts. Ophthalmopathy cases met thresholds of Clinical Activity Score at least 3, NOSPECS grade at least 4 and duration under 3 months. PBMCs were obtained from 7.5 to 10 ml fresh peripheral blood. This sample was taken from a study of T cells in Graves' hyperthyroidism and ophthalmopathy. Amplified TCR beta CDR3 regions came from RNA transcripts. TCR CDR3 underwent first-round RT-PCR with the HTBI primer set. TCRdb re-analysed the multiplex PCR reads in MiXCR, keeping a single row per CDR3 protein. Of around 620,000 distinct CDR3 sequences in the sample, around 14% were seen once. Trimming at V came to 3 bases and at J to 4 bases, leaving 10 bases not matched to a gene. The germline gives CDR1 SGHAT, CDR2 FQNNGV. There are 16 residues in the CDR3.

The sequenced material came from blood. The chain is built from TRBV11-2 and TRBJ2-7, with 9 bases lining up with TRBD2. The TCR was taken from a woman under 30 with Graves' ophthalmopathy. In DNA, the CDR3 is TGTGCCAGCAGCTTTCGTGTAGCGGGAGCGTGGTACGAGCAGTACTTC. Protein product: CASSFRVAGAWYEQYF.